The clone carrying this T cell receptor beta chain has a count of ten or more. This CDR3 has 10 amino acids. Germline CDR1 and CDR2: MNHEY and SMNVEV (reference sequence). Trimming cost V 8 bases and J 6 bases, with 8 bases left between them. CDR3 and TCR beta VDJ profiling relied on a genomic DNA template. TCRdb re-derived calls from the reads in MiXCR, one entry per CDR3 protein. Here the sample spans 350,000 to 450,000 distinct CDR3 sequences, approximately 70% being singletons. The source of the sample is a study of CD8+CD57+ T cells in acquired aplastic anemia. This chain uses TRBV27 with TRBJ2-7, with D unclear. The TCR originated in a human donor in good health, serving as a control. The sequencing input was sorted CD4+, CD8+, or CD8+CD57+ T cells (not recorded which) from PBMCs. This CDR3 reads CASPLSEQYF. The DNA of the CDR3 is TGTGCCAGCCCCCTGAGCGAGCAGTACTTC.